These 22 T cell receptor beta chains originate from one sample sequenced in a study of T cells in women clearing cervical HPV infection. The data were produced by immunoSEQ multiplex PCR, yet TCRdb's version contains in-frame clones alone and is incomplete. The repertoire shows 40,000 to 55,000 clones; the top ten hold about 0.94%. The sequencing input was blood buffy coat. The receptors were sampled from a woman between 18 and 69 years old with a cervical HPV16 infection that either progressed to CIN3+ or cleared (not recorded which).

On this clone: The read ends 3 residues early relative to the CDR3; the germline J gene fills the gap. The chain carries TRBV10-1 and TRBJ2-3; TRBD2 matches at 11 bases. The germline CDR1 and CDR2 sequences are WNHNN and SYGVQD (reference sequence). V shed 9 bases and J 5 bases; nucleotides not matched to a gene: 7. The CDR3 extends over 14 amino acids. The part of the CDR3 DNA that was read is TGCGCCAGTAGCCTAGCGGGGGGCAGAGATACG. Translating gives CASSLAGGRDT. The CDR3 in its entirety is CASSLAGGRDTQYF.

A remark on this clone: Read coverage stops 3 residues before the CDR3 terminus; the germline J gene supplies the remainder. The chain carries TRBV2 and TRBJ1-4; 8 bases agree with TRBD1. The germline V gene encodes CDR1 SNHLY and CDR2 FYNNEI. This CDR3 spans 15 amino acids. CDR3 DNA (partial): TGTGCCAGCAGTGCATCCGGGACAGGAGCTTTACCA. Translation gives CASSASGTGALP. The complete CDR3 protein is CASSASGTGALPLFF.

A word on this clone: The missing CDR3 end, 3 residues past where the read stops, is filled in from the germline J gene. This chain uses TRBV19 with TRBJ2-3, with 8 bases fitting TRBD1. The CDR3 covers 17 residues. Germline V gives CDR1 LNHDA, CDR2 SQIVND (reference sequence). Incomplete CDR3 DNA: TGTGCCAGTAGTATAGGAGGCAGGGGGCAAGTCAATCAGCCG. Residues: CASSIGGRGQVNQP. The CDR3 in full is CASSIGGRGQVNQPQYF.

About this clone: The CDR3 end falls 3 residues outside the read, so it is completed with the germline J gene. This sequence joins TRBV30 and TRBJ1-5, with TRBD1 matching over 7 bases. CDR3 length: 12 residues. With 4 bases clipped from V and 4 bases from J, the junction kept 1 base outside the gene matches. Germline values: CDR1 GTSNPN, CDR2 SVGIG (reference sequence). CDR3 DNA (partial): TGTGCCTGGATACAGGGGAATCAGCCC. The encoded protein is CAWIQGNQP. In full, the CDR3 reads CAWIQGNQPQHF.

Comments on this clone: The CDR3 is cut off 3 residues early in the read; its end comes from the germline J gene. V gene TRBV7-9 combines with J gene TRBJ2-7; unclear D gene. CDR3 length equals 12 residues. The germline V and J ends were trimmed by 5 bases and 5 bases, with 10 bases remaining between them. Germline assignment: CDR1 SEHNR and CDR2 FQNEAQ (reference sequence). CDR3 bases read: TGTGCCAGCAGCCCGCAGAATGACGAG. This encodes CASSPQNDE. From start to end, the CDR3 is CASSPQNDEQYF.

Remarks on this clone: The CDR3 extends 3 residues past the end of the read, so its final part is completed from the germline J gene. The rearrangement joins TRBV10-3 to TRBJ2-3, with TRBD2 matching over 12 bases. This CDR3 contains 16 residues. Looked up from germline, CDR1 is ENHRY and CDR2 is SYGVKD. The J segment lost 4 bases and the V segment lost 5 bases, leaving 7 bases of the junction unmatched. CDR3 DNA (partial): TGTGCCATCAGTTGGACTAGCGGGGAGGGTCCAGATACG. It codes for CAISWTSGEGPDT. The complete CDR3 protein is CAISWTSGEGPDTQYF.

The CDR3 protein is CASSLARGGGAYNEQFF. The part of the CDR3 DNA that was read is TGTGCCAGCAGCTTAGCGCGGGGAGGGGGGGCCTACAATGAG. The chain combines TRBV7-8 with TRBJ2-1; D may be TRBD2 (7 bases). From the germline J gene comes the end of the CDR3, since the read stops 3 residues before it. Deletions cut 0 bases from V and 2 bases from J, with 14 bases between. Germline V gives CDR1 SGHVS, CDR2 FQNEAQ. This CDR3 is 17 amino acids long.

A note on this clone: The read ends 3 residues shy of where the CDR3 ends; the end is completed using the germline J gene. The chain joins TRBV5-4 to TRBJ1-1; 7 bases fit TRBD1. This CDR3 is built from 15 residues. V shed 2 bases and J 1 base; nucleotides not matched to a gene: 5. CDR1 and CDR2 from the germline V gene are SGHNT and YYREEE (reference sequence). This chain's CDR3 is CASSFAGGKNTEAFF. The part of the CDR3 DNA that was read is TGTGCCAGCAGCTTCGCAGGGGGAAAGAACACTGAA.

A note on this clone: The read comes to an end 3 residues before the CDR3 does, leaving the germline J gene to fill in the end. This chain connects TRBV4-2 to TRBJ1-2; a weak D match, TRBD1 (5 bases). V lost 1 base and J lost 6, with 12 bases in between. Germline assignment: CDR1 LGHNA and CDR2 YNFKEQ. This CDR3 comprises 14 residues. Partial CDR3 DNA: TGTGCCAGCAGCCAAGGGGTCCAGGGCCATGGC. Translation gives CASSQGVQGHG. The whole CDR3 sequence is CASSQGVQGHGYTF.

As concerns this clone: The read terminates 3 residues ahead of where the CDR3 ends, so the germline J gene completes it. This sequence joins TRBV19 and TRBJ2-4; TRBD2 might be the D (6 bases). This CDR3 is 14 amino acids long. Looked up from germline, CDR1 is LNHDA and CDR2 is SQIVND (reference sequence). This CDR3 is CASRTRGLDYGQYF. Partial CDR3 DNA: TGTGCCAGTAGGACGAGAGGGCTGGACTATGGT.

Remarks on this clone: Sequencing ends 3 residues short of the CDR3 end; the germline J gene provides the rest. The chain links TRBV6-4 to TRBJ2-3, with TRBD2 matching over 13 bases. V trimming: 2 bases; J trimming: 4 bases; junction bases outside the gene matches: 0. The germline gives CDR1 MRHNA, CDR2 SNTAGT. CDR3 length: 15 residues. The DNA read from the CDR3 is TGTGCCAGCAGTGACACTAGCGGGGGGGCAGATACG. Protein product: CASSDTSGGADT. The whole CDR3 protein is CASSDTSGGADTQYF.

CDR3 sequence: CASSLRGQPQHF. The part of the CDR3 DNA that was read is TGTGCCAGCAGCTTACGGGGTCAGCCC. J is TRBJ1-5 and V is TRBV7-9; no clear D. The read falls 3 residues short of the CDR3 end, and the missing part is taken from the germline J gene. The CDR3 is made up of 12 amino acids. In germline, CDR1 is SEHNR, CDR2 FQNEAQ (reference sequence). V was clipped by 2 bases and J by 6 bases, with 5 bases between them.

Concerning this clone: Read sequence stops 3 residues before the CDR3 end, and the germline J gene provides the missing end. V gene TRBV29-1 combines with J gene TRBJ1-1; D remains unclear. This CDR3 spans 14 amino acids. Germline lookup yields CDR1 SQVTM and CDR2 ANQGSEA. Trimming left V 7 bases short and J 2 bases short, with 17 bases between. The CDR3 protein is CSGGLGGTNTEAFF. The sequenced CDR3 bases are TGCAGCGGCGGCCTCGGAGGAACTAACACTGAA.

As to this clone: The read ends 3 residues shy of where the CDR3 ends; the end is completed using the germline J gene. V and J are TRBV18 and TRBJ2-2, with D perhaps matching TRBD1 (5 bases). The length of the CDR3 is 14 residues. In germline, CDR1 is KGHSH, CDR2 LQKENI. Here the CDR3 reads CASSPYSGANVLFF. The covered CDR3 bases are TGTGCCAGCTCACCCTACTCTGGGGCCAACGTG.

CDR3 in amino acids: CAWSSGAYGQYF. CDR3 DNA, as far as it was read: TGTGCCTGGAGTTCAGGTGCCTATGGT. This chain uses TRBV30 with TRBJ2-4; D is unresolved. The CDR3 extends 3 residues past the end of the read, so its final part is completed from the germline J gene. Germline V gene lookup returns CDR1 GTSNPN and CDR2 SVGIG (reference sequence). The CDR3 length is 12 residues.

Regarding this clone: The read ends 3 residues shy of where the CDR3 ends; the end is completed using the germline J gene. V and J are TRBV19 and TRBJ2-2; 10 bases fit TRBD1. The CDR3 is made up of 13 amino acids. The trim removed 8 bases at V and 5 bases at J, leaving 2 bases unmatched. CDR1 is LNHDA and CDR2 is SQIVND in the germline V gene (reference sequence). The sequenced part of the CDR3 DNA is TGTGCCAGTCGGACAGGGGGAACCGGGGAG. Translation: CASRTGGTGE. The whole CDR3 sequence reads CASRTGGTGELFF.

On this clone: The read halts 3 residues ahead of the CDR3 end, with the missing end drawn from the germline J gene. This chain uses TRBV30 with TRBJ2-3, with a possible D match to TRBD2 (8 bases). Germline values: CDR1 GTSNPN, CDR2 SVGIG (reference sequence). The CDR3 contains 17 residues. V shed 3 bases and J shed 6 bases, with 25 bases lying between them. CDR3 loop: CAWSRGGAGGLHDTQYF. The CDR3 bases that were read are TGTGCCTGGAGCAGGGGGGGGGCGGGGGGCCTTCATGATACG. Looking up the rest from reference TRBV30 and TRBJ2-3 gives the full variable domain: SQTIHQWPATLVQPVGSPLSLECTVEGTSNPNLYWYRQAAGRGLQLLFYSVGIGQISSEVPQNLSASRPQDRQFILSSKKLLLSDSGFYLCAWSRGGAGGLHDTQYFGPGTRLTVL.

Comments on this clone: The read ends 3 residues before the CDR3 terminus; that terminus is restored from the germline J gene. The rearrangement uses TRBV20-1 and TRBJ2-1; TRBD2 aligns across 8 bases. This CDR3 has 15 amino acids. The ends lost 5 bases at V and 7 bases at J; junction bases unmatched: 13. Germline values: CDR1 DFQATT, CDR2 SNEGSKA (reference sequence). Incomplete CDR3 DNA: TGCAGTGCTCCATGGCAGCGGGGGCCGGGTAATGAG. Amino acids: CSAPWQRGPGNE. In full, the CDR3 reads CSAPWQRGPGNEQFF.

Of note for this clone: Read coverage stops 3 residues before the CDR3 terminus; the germline J gene supplies the remainder. The sample carries other DNA sequences with the same CDR3. V is TRBV18 and J is TRBJ1-3; 9 bases map to TRBD1. The junction had 3 bases not matched to a gene; V was cut back by 3 bases and J by 0 bases. Germline-derived CDR1 and CDR2 are KGHSH and LQKENI. The CDR3 totals 16 residues. The CDR3 region is CASSPATGGSGNTIYF. Partial CDR3 DNA: TGTGCCAGCTCACCCGCGACAGGGGGCTCTGGAAACACC.

On this clone: The read ends 3 residues early relative to the CDR3; the germline J gene fills the gap. V and J are TRBV6-4 and TRBJ2-3; 9 bases agree with TRBD1. CDR3 length: 14 amino acids. Germline CDR1 reads MRHNA; CDR2 reads SNTAGT. CDR3 bases read: TGTGCCAGCAGTGATTGGACAGGGGAAGAGACG. Amino acids: CASSDWTGEET. The whole CDR3 region reads CASSDWTGEETQYF.

The sequenced part of the CDR3 DNA is TGCAGTGTCCAGCAGGGATACGACACTGAA. Protein sequence: CSVQQGYDTE. The full-length CDR3 reads as CSVQQGYDTEAFF. The V and J genes are TRBV20-1 and TRBJ1-1; a possible D gene is TRBD1 (5 bases). The observed sequence ends 3 residues before the CDR3 terminus, with the missing tail filled in from the germline J gene. The germline V and J ends were trimmed by 7 bases and 3 bases, with 15 bases remaining between them. CDR3 length equals 13 residues. CDR1 and CDR2 from the germline V gene are DFQATT and SNEGSKA (reference sequence).

The covered CDR3 bases are TGTGCCAGCAGCTTAGGCCAGGATTTAAATCAGCCC. Encoded protein: CASSLGQDLNQP. The whole CDR3 protein reads CASSLGQDLNQPQHF. The rearrangement uses TRBV7-8 and TRBJ1-5; D gene ambiguous. From the germline J gene comes the end of the CDR3, since the read stops 3 residues before it. This CDR3 has 15 residues. Trimming stripped 1 base from V and 4 bases from J, with 11 bases between. Germline-derived CDR1 and CDR2 are SGHVS and FQNEAQ.